This is a list of T cell receptor beta chains from one sample in a study of T cells in Graves' hyperthyroidism and ophthalmopathy. TCRdb fed the multiplex PCR reads into MiXCR, producing one record per CDR3 protein. The data show 700,000 or so distinct CDR3 sequences, with 16% seen just once and about 8.4% held by the top ten. The sequenced material came from blood. These receptor sequences come from a man aged 18-30 years with Graves' hyperthyroidism. Each CDR3 is given with its conserved first and last residue. D genes are given only for firm matches. Only part of the rows carry a size: once, few, many, or a class if the clone is expanded.

J,D,size,V,DNA,CDR3
TRBJ2-7,.,.,TRBV20-1,TGCAGTGCTAGAGGCAGGTACAGATCCTACGAGCAGTACTTC,CSARGRYRSYEQYF
TRBJ2-2,TRBD2,.,TRBV27,TGTGCCAGCAGTCCGACTCGGACTAGCGGGAGGAACACCGGGGAGCTGTTTTTT,CASSPTRTSGRNTGELFF
TRBJ2-6,.,few,TRBV29-1,TGCAGCGTCGTGACAGCCCCTGGGGCCAACGTCCTGACTTTC,CSVVTAPGANVLTF
TRBJ2-7,.,many,TRBV6-1,TGTGCCAGCACTTACAGGGCCAAGGGCTACGAGCAGTACTTC,CASTYRAKGYEQYF
TRBJ2-1,TRBD1,.,TRBV12-3/TRBV12-4,TGTGCCAGCAGTCCGTGGACAGGGGAACCCAATGAGCAGTTCTTC,CASSPWTGEPNEQFF
TRBJ2-1,TRBD2,.,TRBV6-1,TGTGCCAGCATTGGGACTAGCGGGAGGAGCTCCTACAATGAGCAGTTCTTC,CASIGTSGRSSYNEQFF
TRBJ2-1,TRBD2,.,TRBV4-2,TGTGCCAGCAGCCAAGAATGGGGGAGGGGTGAGCAGTTCTTC,CASSQEWGRGEQFF
TRBJ2-3,TRBD2,few,TRBV12-3/TRBV12-4,TGTGCCAGCAGTTTAGGGCCTAGCGGGGGCACAGATACGCAGTATTTT,CASSLGPSGGTDTQYF
TRBJ2-1,TRBD2,.,TRBV20-1,TGCAGTGCTAATCTGAGACTAGCGGTTGACGGCTCCTACAATGAGCAGTTCTTC,CSANLRLAVDGSYNEQFF
TRBJ2-3,.,.,TRBV7-9,TGTGCCAGCGGCTTAGCGCAGTTTAGCACAGATACGCAGTATTTT,CASGLAQFSTDTQYF
TRBJ1-5,.,.,TRBV20-1,TGCAGTGCTAGAGGGGATCTACAGCCCCAGCATTTT,CSARGDLQPQHF
TRBJ2-1,.,many,TRBV30,TGTGCCTGGAGTGTTACCTACAATGAGCAGTTCTTC,CAWSVTYNEQFF
TRBJ2-3,.,many,TRBV27,TGTGCCAGCAGTCTCGGTGCCCTCCTCACAGATACGCAGTATTTT,CASSLGALLTDTQYF
TRBJ2-7,TRBD2,many,TRBV28,TGTGCCAGCAGACTTAGCGGGAGCGGTTACGAGCAGTACTTC,CASRLSGSGYEQYF
TRBJ1-2,TRBD1,.,TRBV20-1,TGCAGTGCTAGAAAGGGACAGGGTTTCATGGATGGCTACACCTTC,CSARKGQGFMDGYTF
TRBJ2-5,TRBD1,many,TRBV2,TGTGCCAGCAGACCGGGACAGGGGGAGAAGACCCAGTACTTC,CASRPGQGEKTQYF
TRBJ1-2,.,many,TRBV28,TGTGCCAGCAGACCACCCTGGACCGCCCTGGGCTACACCTTC,CASRPPWTALGYTF
TRBJ2-1,TRBD2,many,TRBV12-3/TRBV12-4,TGTGCCAGCAGCTACCGACTAGCGGGAGGCAATGAGCAGTTCTTC,CASSYRLAGGNEQFF
TRBJ2-1,.,few,TRBV28,TGTGCCAGCAGTTCCCCTGGGGAGGGGGGGGAGCAGTTCTTC,CASSSPGEGGEQFF
TRBJ1-6,.,.,TRBV20-1,TGCAGTGCAAGGGACCACTATAATTCACCCCTCCACTTT,CSARDHYNSPLHF
TRBJ2-7,TRBD1,many,TRBV11-1,TGTGCCAGCAGCCCCCGGCTTGAGGGACAGGGGGCTGGAGACGAGCAGTACTTC,CASSPRLEGQGAGDEQYF
TRBJ2-7,TRBD2,many,TRBV20-1,TGCAGTGCTAGAGACGCCAAGCGGGAGACCTACGAGCAGTACTTC,CSARDAKRETYEQYF
TRBJ1-1,TRBD1,few,TRBV24-1,TGTGCCACCAGTGATCCCGGGACAGGGGACACTGAAGCTTTCTTT,CATSDPGTGDTEAFF
TRBJ2-3,TRBD1,many,TRBV12-3/TRBV12-4,TGTGCCAGCAGTTTGTCGCAGGGGGCAGATACGCAGTATTTT,CASSLSQGADTQYF
TRBJ2-1,.,many,TRBV18,TGTGCCAGCTCACCAAAGGGGACCCTATACAATGAGCAGTTCTTC,CASSPKGTLYNEQFF
TRBJ1-5,.,.,TRBV29-1,TGCAGCCTGATCGGACACCCGAATCAGCCCCAGCATTTT,CSLIGHPNQPQHF
TRBJ2-7,.,many,TRBV4-3,TGCGCCAGCAGCCTCGAGGGGGAAGGTAGTCAGCAGTACTTC,CASSLEGEGSQQYF
TRBJ1-5,.,few,TRBV14,TGTGCCAGCAGTCGCGGTGCGGGTAACCAGCCCCAGCATTTT,CASSRGAGNQPQHF
TRBJ1-1,TRBD1,few,TRBV7-9,TGTGCCAGCAGCCCTAGGACAGGAGCCACTGAAGCTTTCTTT,CASSPRTGATEAFF
TRBJ2-3,TRBD2,many,TRBV12-3/TRBV12-4,TGTGCCAGCAGTCAAGGTCTAGCGGGAGGGCCGATAGATACGCAGTATTTT,CASSQGLAGGPIDTQYF
TRBJ1-2,TRBD1,many,TRBV6-1,TGTGCCAGCACCCTTGGGAAAGGGGGCCCCTATGGCTACACCTTC,CASTLGKGGPYGYTF
TRBJ2-7,TRBD1,many,TRBV11-2,TGTGCCAGCAGCTTAGAGACAGGGTCCGAGCAGTACTTC,CASSLETGSEQYF
TRBJ1-2,.,many,TRBV28,TGTGCCAGCAGAATGGGGAGGGGGTACAGTGGCTACACCTTC,CASRMGRGYSGYTF
TRBJ1-3,.,many,TRBV12-3/TRBV12-4,TGTGCCAGCAGCGACAGGTCCGGGAACACCATATATTTT,CASSDRSGNTIYF
TRBJ1-2,.,many,TRBV11-1,TGTGCCAGCAGCTTAGACGGGACAATCAACTATGGCTACACCTTC,CASSLDGTINYGYTF
TRBJ1-5,.,once,TRBV5-1,TGCGCCAGCAGCCCCTTTGGGTCTAGCAATCAGCCCCAGCATTTT,CASSPFGSSNQPQHF
TRBJ2-3,.,many,TRBV28,TGTGCCAGCAGTCCTTACCGAAACGGGCCAGATACGCAGTATTTT,CASSPYRNGPDTQYF
TRBJ2-1,.,many,TRBV11-2,TGTGCCAGCAGCTTAGCGCTGGGGGGTGAGCAGTTCTTC,CASSLALGGEQFF
TRBJ2-4,.,.,TRBV27,TGTGCCAGCAGACCAATCGGACAGTTAGCCAAAAACATTCAGTACTTC,CASRPIGQLAKNIQYF
TRBJ2-7,.,many,TRBV2,TGTGCCAGCAGTGAGAGGGGCGTCCTGCAGGCGCAGTACTTC,CASSERGVLQAQYF
TRBJ2-5,.,.,TRBV30,TGTGCCTGGAATCGGGCCCAAGAGACCCAGTACTTC,CAWNRAQETQYF
TRBJ1-4,.,few,TRBV27,TGTGCCAGCAGTTCTTCAGGGGCGGGGGTTCGTGAAAAACTGTTTTTT,CASSSSGAGVREKLFF
TRBJ2-5,.,few,TRBV9,TGTGCCAGCAGCGTAGTCTGGGGAGAGACCCAGTACTTC,CASSVVWGETQYF
TRBJ1-1,.,.,TRBV28,TGTGCCAGCAGTCGAGGAGACCTACAGCCTGAAGCTTTCTTT,CASSRGDLQPEAFF
TRBJ2-3,TRBD2,few,TRBV20-1,TGCAGTGCTAGACCCGGGACTAGCGGTGATCGAGATACGCAGTATTTT,CSARPGTSGDRDTQYF
TRBJ1-5,.,.,TRBV27,TGTGCCAGCAGCGATCAGGGAGGGCTCGGCAATCAGCCCCAGCATTTT,CASSDQGGLGNQPQHF
TRBJ2-7,TRBD2,many,TRBV2,TGTGCCAGCAGTCCTAGCGGGAGCGGCGAGCAGTACTTC,CASSPSGSGEQYF
TRBJ2-5,.,.,TRBV20-1,TGCAGTGCTCTCAGGGGGGCGAAAGAGACCCAGTACTTC,CSALRGAKETQYF
TRBJ1-5,.,.,TRBV12-5,TGTGCTAGTGGCCGACAGTGGGATCAGCCCCAGCATTTT,CASGRQWDQPQHF
TRBJ1-2,TRBD1,few,TRBV4-2,TGTGCCAGCAGCCAAGGGGCTCTCCGGGACAGGCTAACGGGCTATGGCTACACCTTC,CASSQGALRDRLTGYGYTF
TRBJ2-3,.,.,TRBV28,TGTGCCAGCAGTGTAAGACTGGGAATCACAGATACGCAGTATTTT,CASSVRLGITDTQYF
TRBJ2-6,.,.,TRBV9,TGTGCCAGCAGCGGACGACTTACAGGTTCGAAGAGCTCTGGGGCCAACGTCCTGACTTTC,CASSGRLTGSKSSGANVLTF
TRBJ1-5,.,.,TRBV4-2,TGTGCCAGCAGCCAAGGTTCAGGTAGAAGTCAGCCCCAGCATTTT,CASSQGSGRSQPQHF
TRBJ2-3,TRBD2,few,TRBV9,TGTGCCAGCAGCGTAGCCCCCGGGGGGGGAGCAGATACGCAGTATTTT,CASSVAPGGGADTQYF
TRBJ2-1,TRBD1,few,TRBV6-1,TGTGCCAGCATGTCCGGACAGGGGGCCAACAATGAGCAGTTCTTC,CASMSGQGANNEQFF